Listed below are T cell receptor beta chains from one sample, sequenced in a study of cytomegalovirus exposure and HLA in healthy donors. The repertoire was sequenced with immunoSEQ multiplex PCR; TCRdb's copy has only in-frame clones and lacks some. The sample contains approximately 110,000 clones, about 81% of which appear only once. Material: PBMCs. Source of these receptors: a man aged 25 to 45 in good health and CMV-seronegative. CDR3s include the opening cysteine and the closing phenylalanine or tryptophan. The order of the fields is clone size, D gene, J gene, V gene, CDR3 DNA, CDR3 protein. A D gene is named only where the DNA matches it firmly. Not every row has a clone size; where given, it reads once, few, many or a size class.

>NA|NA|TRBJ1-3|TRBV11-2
TGTGCCAGCAGCTTAGAAGGGGGCACCATATATTTT
CASSLEGGTIYF
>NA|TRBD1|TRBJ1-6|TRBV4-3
TGCGCCAGCAGCCCAGACAGGGGTTCACCCCTCCACTTT
CASSPDRGSPLHF
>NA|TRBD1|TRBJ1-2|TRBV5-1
TGCGCCAGCAGCTTGACCGCTATAACAGGGGGAGATGGCTACACCTTC
CASSLTAITGGDGYTF
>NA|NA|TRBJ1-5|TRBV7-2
TGTGCCAGCAGCGGTTCGGGGCAGCCCCAGCATTTT
CASSGSGQPQHF
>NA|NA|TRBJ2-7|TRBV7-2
TGTGCCAGCAGCTTACAGGGGACGGGGCCCTACGAGCAGTACTTC
CASSLQGTGPYEQYF
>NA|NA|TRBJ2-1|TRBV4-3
TGCGCCAGCAGCCAAGGCGCCTTAGCGGATGATAATGAGCAGTTCTTC
CASSQGALADDNEQFF
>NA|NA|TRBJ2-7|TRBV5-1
TGCGCCAGCAGCCCCAGGGGCTACGAGCAGTACTTC
CASSPRGYEQYF
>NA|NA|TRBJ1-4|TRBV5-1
TGCGCCAGCAGCTTGGATGGGAGGGAAAAACTGTTTTTT
CASSLDGREKLFF
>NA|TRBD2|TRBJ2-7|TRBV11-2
TGTGCCAGCAGCTTCGGACTAGCGGGATCCTACGAGCAGTACTTC
CASSFGLAGSYEQYF
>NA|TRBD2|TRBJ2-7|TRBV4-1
TGCGCCAGCAGCCTTGGGCTGGGGACTAGCTTCTCCGAGCAGTACTTC
CASSLGLGTSFSEQYF
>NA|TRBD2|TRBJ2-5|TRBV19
TGTGCCAGTAGTACAGAGCCGGGACTAGCCTACGAGACCCAGTACTTC
CASSTEPGLAYETQYF
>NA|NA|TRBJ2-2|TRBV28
TGTGCCAGCAGCATGAACACCGGGGAGCTGTTTTTT
CASSMNTGELFF
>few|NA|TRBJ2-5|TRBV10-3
TGTGCCATCAGCGGACAGTTGGAGACCCAGTACTTC
CAISGQLETQYF
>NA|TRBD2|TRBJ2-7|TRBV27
TGTGCCAGCAGTACTTGGACTAGCGGGGTCTACGAGCAGTACTTC
CASSTWTSGVYEQYF
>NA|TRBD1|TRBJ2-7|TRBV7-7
TGTGCTAGCAGCTTAGGGGGACGGACAGGTGAGAGGTACGAGCAGTACTTC
CASSLGGRTGERYEQYF
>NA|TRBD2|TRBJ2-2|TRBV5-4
TGTGCCAGCAGCTTGGAGAGCGGGGGGAACACCGGGGAGCTGTTTTTT
CASSLESGGNTGELFF
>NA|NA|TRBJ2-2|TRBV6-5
TGTGCCGGCCGCGGCGACACCGGGGAGCTGTTTTTT
CAGRGDTGELFF